A selection of T cell receptor beta chains follows, all from one sample in a study of sequential checkpoint blockade in melanoma. Measured with immunoSEQ multiplex PCR; TCRdb has only the in-frame clones, and not every one. This table has a few thousand clones, under 25% appearing once. This material consisted of tumor tissue (inferred from file names), taken from a patient given nivolumab and ipilimumab in sequence. The receptor source for this set is a human donor with melanoma. Each CDR3 is given with its conserved first and last residue. A D gene is named only where the DNA matches it firmly. The size field is filled for only some rows; it gives once, few, many or a size class.

v_call	d_call	clone_size	j_call	cdr3_aa	cdr3_nt
TRBV29-1	-	-	TRBJ2-1	CSVVLVLRSEQFF	TGCAGCGTTGTTCTGGTGTTACGAAGTGAGCAGTTCTTC
TRBV14	-	few	TRBJ1-1	CASSQEMGTEAFF	TGTGCCAGCAGCCAAGAAATGGGCACTGAAGCTTTCTTT
TRBV6-8	-	-	TRBJ1-6	CASCLTEGNSPLHF	TGTGCCAGCTGCCTCACGGAAGGGAATTCACCCCTCCACTTT
TRBV11-3	-	-	TRBJ1-1	CASSSTKNPGRATEAFF	TGTGCCAGCAGCTCAACCAAAAATCCGGGGAGGGCCACTGAAGCTTTCTTT
TRBV18	-	-	TRBJ2-5	CASSPSYQETQYF	TGTGCCAGCTCACCGTCGTACCAAGAGACCCAGTACTTC
TRBV11-3	-	-	TRBJ1-3	CASSRTTIGNTIYF	TGTGCCAGCAGCCGAACGACTATCGGAAACACCATATATTTT
TRBV6-8	TRBD1	few	TRBJ2-7	CASRKTGQSYEQYF	TGTGCCAGCAGAAAAACGGGACAGTCCTACGAGCAGTACTTC
TRBV19	TRBD1	medium-sized	TRBJ1-2	CASSRDRTGDYGYTF	TGTGCCAGTAGCAGAGATAGGACAGGGGACTATGGCTACACCTTC
TRBV6-8	-	few	TRBJ2-2	CASSYGTRYTGELFF	TGTGCCAGCAGTTACGGGACACGTTACACCGGGGAGCTGTTTTTT
TRBV6-8	-	few	TRBJ2-7	CASSLSVGFAYEQYF	TGTGCCAGCAGTTTATCGGTTGGGTTCGCCTACGAGCAGTACTTC
TRBV15	TRBD1	-	TRBJ2-1	CATSPRDRVSYNEQFF	TGTGCCACCAGCCCCCGGGACAGGGTATCCTACAATGAGCAGTTCTTC
TRBV19	TRBD1	few	TRBJ1-5	CASSGGTVSNQPQHF	TGTGCCAGTAGTGGAGGGACAGTAAGCAATCAGCCCCAGCATTTT
TRBV19	-	-	TRBJ2-7	CASSMGGVQGYEQYF	TGTGCCAGTAGTATGGGGGGAGTCCAGGGCTACGAGCAGTACTTC
TRBV30	-	few	TRBJ1-2	CAWSLQNYYGYTF	TGTGCCTGGAGCCTACAGAATTACTATGGCTACACCTTC
TRBV19	-	few	TRBJ2-1	CASSTPGVSSYNEQFF	TGTGCCAGTAGTACCCCAGGCGTGAGCTCCTACAATGAGCAGTTCTTC
TRBV6-8	-	-	TRBJ1-1	CASSRNPTELYQAFF	TGTGCCAGCAGCAGAAACCCGACAGAGCTCTATCAAGCTTTCTTT
TRBV30	-	few	TRBJ2-6	CAWTHLSGANVLTF	TGTGCCTGGACTCACCTATCTGGGGCCAACGTCCTGACTTTC
TRBV11-3	-	few	TRBJ1-1	CASSPSGANTEAFF	TGTGCCAGCAGCCCTAGCGGGGCTAACACTGAAGCTTTCTTT
TRBV6-8	-	medium-sized	TRBJ1-5	CASTSGMGQPQHF	TGTGCCAGCACGTCAGGGATGGGTCAGCCCCAGCATTTT
TRBV6-8	-	medium-sized	TRBJ1-5	CASSSMYSNQPQHF	TGTGCCAGCAGTTCGATGTATAGCAATCAGCCCCAGCATTTT
TRBV18	TRBD1	few	TRBJ1-4	CASSPRAATGDEKLFF	TGTGCCAGCTCACCAAGGGCTGCGACAGGGGATGAAAAACTGTTTTTT
TRBV6-8	TRBD1	few	TRBJ1-4	CASRGQGGVTNEKLFF	TGTGCCAGCAGAGGACAGGGGGGGGTGACTAATGAAAAACTGTTTTTT
TRBV5-1	-	-	TRBJ2-7	CASSFRGYPSYEQYF	TGCGCCAGCAGCTTTCGTGGCTATCCCTCCTACGAGCAGTACTTC
TRBV6-8	-	few	TRBJ1-3	CASKPVYSGNTIYF	TGTGCCAGCAAGCCCGTGTATTCTGGAAACACCATATATTTT
TRBV19	TRBD1	-	TRBJ1-2	CASIQQGAGGYTF	TGTGCCAGTATCCAACAGGGGGCAGGTGGCTACACCTTC
TRBV6-7	-	many	TRBJ2-1	CASSFGNEQFF	TGTGCCAGCAGTTTTGGGAATGAGCAGTTCTTC
TRBV28	-	-	TRBJ2-5	CASSLGTVEETQYF	TGTGCCAGCAGTTTAGGGACCGTAGAAGAGACCCAGTACTTC
TRBV4-1	TRBD2	-	TRBJ2-1	CASSLTSGGRNEQFF	TGCGCCAGCAGCCTCACTAGCGGGGGCCGTAATGAGCAGTTCTTC
TRBV6-8	TRBD1	-	TRBJ2-2	CASSLGQGRDTGELFF	TGTGCCAGCAGCTTAGGACAGGGGAGGGACACCGGGGAGCTGTTTTTT
TRBV30	-	-	TRBJ1-6	CAWIGESYNSPLHF	TGTGCCTGGATAGGGGAGTCCTATAATTCACCCCTCCACTTT
TRBV19	-	-	TRBJ1-6	CASSGRVLNSPLHF	TGTGCCAGTAGCGGAAGGGTTTTGAATTCACCCCTCCACTTT
TRBV14	TRBD1	-	TRBJ2-7	CASSARQGIILYEQYF	TGTGCCAGCAGCGCTAGACAGGGCATCATTCTCTACGAGCAGTACTTC
TRBV6-8	TRBD1	medium-sized	TRBJ2-2	CASSQGANTGELFF	TGTGCCAGCAGTCAGGGGGCGAACACCGGGGAGCTGTTTTTT
TRBV11-3	-	many	TRBJ1-1	CASSPSPRGTSNTEAFF	TGTGCCAGCAGCCCGAGCCCCCGGGGGACATCGAACACTGAAGCTTTCTTT
TRBV5-1	-	-	TRBJ1-2	CASSGTGTTYGYTF	TGCGCCAGCAGCGGGACCGGGACAACCTATGGCTACACCTTC
TRBV11-3	-	-	TRBJ1-2	CASSPRIGLSGYTF	TGTGCCAGCAGCCCGAGAATTGGGTTATCTGGCTACACCTTC
TRBV30	TRBD1	-	TRBJ2-7	CAWSVRGTGREQYF	TGTGCCTGGAGTGTAAGGGGGACAGGGCGCGAGCAGTACTTC
TRBV5-1	TRBD1	once	TRBJ2-3	CASSLEGDRGGTQYF	TGCGCCAGCAGCTTGGAGGGGGACAGGGGCGGTACGCAGTATTTT
TRBV30	-	-	TRBJ2-5	CAWSVTQETQYF	TGTGCCTGGAGTGTAACCCAAGAGACCCAGTACTTC
TRBV29-1	TRBD1	-	TRBJ1-1	CSIGQGSTEAFF	TGCAGCATCGGACAGGGGAGCACTGAAGCTTTCTTT
TRBV11-3	TRBD1	many	TRBJ2-3	CASSSSGQFSDTQYF	TGTGCCAGCAGCTCATCGGGACAGTTTTCGGATACGCAGTATTTT
TRBV23-1	-	few	TRBJ1-1	CASSSTQNTEAFF	TGCGCCAGCAGCTCGACACAGAACACTGAAGCTTTCTTT
TRBV18	TRBD1	-	TRBJ2-5	CASSPPGQGIETQYF	TGTGCCAGCTCACCCCCGGGACAGGGAATAGAGACCCAGTACTTC
TRBV30	-	-	TRBJ1-5	CAWSVWGGNQPQHF	TGTGCCTGGAGTGTCTGGGGGGGAAATCAGCCCCAGCATTTT
TRBV12-2	-	few	TRBJ2-6	CAGTGGYYTGANVLTF	TGTGCCGGCACAGGGGGCTATTATACTGGGGCCAACGTCCTGACTTTC
TRBV6-8	-	few	TRBJ1-3	CASSGDGRGGNTIYF	TGTGCCAGCAGTGGGGACGGACGGGGTGGAAACACCATATATTTT
TRBV9	-	-	TRBJ1-6	CASRIRDPGDSPLHF	TGTGCCAGCAGGATCCGGGACCCCGGGGATTCACCCCTCCACTTT
TRBV11-3	-	medium-sized	TRBJ2-7	CASSLTDGAYEQYF	TGTGCCAGCAGCTTGACGGACGGCGCCTACGAGCAGTACTTC
TRBV11-3	TRBD2	medium-sized	TRBJ2-2	CASSLLREGTGELFF	TGTGCCAGCAGCTTACTACGGGAGGGCACCGGGGAGCTGTTTTTT
TRBV6-8	TRBD1	medium-sized	TRBJ2-3	CASAGTGSTDTQYF	TGTGCCAGCGCCGGGACAGGTTCCACAGATACGCAGTATTTT
TRBV6-8	TRBD1	few	TRBJ1-2	CASSEEGQGFDGYTF	TGTGCCAGCAGTGAGGAGGGACAGGGGTTTGATGGCTACACCTTC
TRBV12-5	TRBD1	medium-sized	TRBJ2-7	CASTSSAGTGGHEQYF	TGTGCCAGCACCAGTTCCGCCGGGACAGGGGGTCACGAGCAGTACTTC
TRBV30	TRBD2	few	TRBJ2-1	CAWSVGREGLGEQFF	TGTGCCTGGAGTGTTGGGCGGGAGGGCCTCGGTGAGCAGTTCTTC
TRBV4-1	TRBD1	large	TRBJ1-4	CASSQIPGQGESTNEKLFF	TGCGCCAGCAGCCAGATCCCGGGACAGGGGGAGTCAACTAATGAAAAACTGTTTTTT
TRBV4-1	-	-	TRBJ1-2	CASSAMMGGLYGYTF	TGCGCCAGCAGCGCGATGATGGGAGGGCTCTATGGCTACACCTTC